This TCR beta chain was identified in a study of T-cell memory formation after mild COVID-19. The CDR3 consists of 13 residues. Germline V gene data show CDR1 as MNHEY and CDR2 as SVGAGI. Trimming at V came to 6 bases and at J to 3 bases, leaving 4 bases not matched to a gene. General study findings and limits: Shrinking CD4+ clones were chiefly CM and EM; CD8+ ones were chiefly EMRA.

This clonotype occurred a few times. Its antigen remains unidentified. MiXCR was run by TCRdb on the 5' RACE reads, yielding one entry per CDR3 protein. The data contain about 290,000 distinct CDR3 sequences, about a sixth of them singletons. This clonotype was sampled from a man younger than 35 who had mild COVID-19 (a few samples of this study predate the infection). Cell type and time point are not known. This chain uses TRBV6-5 with TRBJ1-1, with TRBD1 identical over 7 bases. The sample was PBMCs or a T cell subset sorted from them (not recorded which). The CDR3 DNA reads as TGTGCCAGCAGGGAGGGGGCGCACACTGAAGCTTTCTTT. Translation gives CASREGAHTEAFF.